This T cell receptor beta chain was recorded in a study of blood T cell repertoires in COVID-19. This CDR3 comprises 13 residues. V lost 0 bases, J lost 5 bases, and 1 base stayed unmatched. Germline lookup yields CDR1 SGHRS and CDR2 YFSETQ. As to this clone: This sample also contains other DNA sequences that code for the same CDR3.

Clones were read by immunoSEQ multiplex PCR, and TCRdb kept only the in-frame ones, dropping some. The sample has about 180,000 clones; 85% to 90% are singletons. The J gene is TRBJ2-5, the V gene TRBV5-1, with 7 bases matching TRBD1. The specimen was PBMCs or T cells enriched from blood (not recorded which). The source of this sequence is a man aged 40-50 years who had recovered from COVID-19. The CDR3 protein is CASSLGQGETQYF. CDR3 sequence (DNA): TGCGCCAGCAGCTTGGGACAGGGCGAGACCCAGTACTTC.